The sample holds a few counts of the clone carrying this T cell receptor (beta chain). The data derive from a study of T cell repertoires in cytomegalovirus infection. Study-level information: Public TCR beta signatures marked donors with CMV infection and the matching HLA.

TCRdb fed the reads into MiXCR, producing one record per CDR3 protein. The table lists about 150,000 distinct CDR3 sequences, about a quarter of them singletons, with 11% in the top ten. The germline V gene has CDR1 SGHRS and CDR2 YFSETQ. The ends were cut back, 1 base at V and 6 bases at J, with 17 bases in the middle. The length of the CDR3 is 15 residues. Sequencing input: PBMCs. This chain connects TRBV5-1 to TRBJ2-7; D is ambiguous. The source of this sequence is a human donor in good health (CMV status not recorded). Some clones in this sample may be carry-over from other donors' samples. The CDR3 reads CASSLSAGSTSEQYF. Here the CDR3 DNA reads TGCGCCAGCAGCTTGTCGGCAGGCTCCACTTCCGAGCAGTACTTC.